The rows below give T cell receptor beta chains drawn from one sample of a study of shared clonotypes between healthy human individuals. Here immunoSEQ multiplex PCR was the method, and the copy in TCRdb shows in-frame clones only, minus some. This table holds a few million clones, 85% to 95% found once. Input material: naive CD4+ T cells from PBMCs. The origin of the receptors is a man aged 18 to 29 in good health. Some clones in this sample may be carry-over from other donors' samples. Both conserved end residues are part of each CDR3. The order of the fields is V gene, D gene, clone size, J gene, CDR3 DNA, CDR3 protein. The D gene is left open where the match is weak. The size entry is marked missing in some rows and otherwise reads once, few, many or a size class.

v_gene: TRBV27; d_gene: NA; abundance: NA; j_gene: TRBJ2-7; CDR3nt: TGTGCCAGCAGTCTCGGACGTATCTACGAGCAGTACTTC; CDR3aa: CASSLGRIYEQYF
v_gene: TRBV11-2; d_gene: NA; abundance: NA; j_gene: TRBJ1-1; CDR3nt: TGTGCCAGCAGCAAACGATTGGACAGTTACACTGAAGCTTTCTTT; CDR3aa: CASSKRLDSYTEAFF
v_gene: TRBV19; d_gene: NA; abundance: once; j_gene: TRBJ2-6; CDR3nt: TGTGCCAGTGGCGCCCTCCGCTCTGGGGCCAACGTCCTGACTTTC; CDR3aa: CASGALRSGANVLTF
v_gene: TRBV4-3; d_gene: NA; abundance: NA; j_gene: TRBJ2-1; CDR3nt: TGCGCCAGCAGCCGAAACAGGGTTCCCTACAATGAGCAGTTCTTC; CDR3aa: CASSRNRVPYNEQFF
v_gene: TRBV7-8; d_gene: TRBD1; abundance: NA; j_gene: TRBJ1-1; CDR3nt: TGTGCCAGCAGCTTAGTGGGACAGGGTAGTACTGAAGCTTTCTTT; CDR3aa: CASSLVGQGSTEAFF
v_gene: TRBV19; d_gene: NA; abundance: NA; j_gene: TRBJ2-3; CDR3nt: TGTGCCAGTAGTATAGCTAGCGCCCGCACAGATACGCAGTATTTT; CDR3aa: CASSIASARTDTQYF
v_gene: TRBV15; d_gene: NA; abundance: NA; j_gene: TRBJ1-1; CDR3nt: TGTGCCACCAGTCGAAGGGCCGACACTGAAGCTTTCTTT; CDR3aa: CATSRRADTEAFF
v_gene: TRBV11-3; d_gene: NA; abundance: NA; j_gene: TRBJ2-3; CDR3nt: TGTGCCAGCAGCTTAGACAGGGATACAGATACGCAGTATTTT; CDR3aa: CASSLDRDTDTQYF
v_gene: TRBV27; d_gene: TRBD1; abundance: few; j_gene: TRBJ1-2; CDR3nt: TGTGCCAGCAGTTCCAGGGGGCTGGAGGGCTACACCTTC; CDR3aa: CASSSRGLEGYTF
v_gene: TRBV18; d_gene: TRBD1; abundance: NA; j_gene: TRBJ2-5; CDR3nt: TGTGCCAGCTCACACTCAGCGGACAGGGGGCAGCGGGAGACCCAGTACTTC; CDR3aa: CASSHSADRGQRETQYF
v_gene: TRBV6-5; d_gene: NA; abundance: once; j_gene: TRBJ2-7; CDR3nt: TGTGCCAGCGCCCGGAGGAGCGGCCCGCTCGAGCAGTACTTC; CDR3aa: CASARRSGPLEQYF
v_gene: TRBV5-1; d_gene: NA; abundance: NA; j_gene: TRBJ1-6; CDR3nt: TGCGCCAGCAGCTTGCTGGGGGCGAGCAGTGGGTCCTATAATTCACCCCTCCACTTT; CDR3aa: CASSLLGASSGSYNSPLHF
v_gene: TRBV5-4; d_gene: NA; abundance: NA; j_gene: TRBJ1-2; CDR3nt: TGTGCCAGCAGCTTGGACGGGAGGAGGGTTAACTATGGCTACACCTTC; CDR3aa: CASSLDGRRVNYGYTF
v_gene: TRBV14; d_gene: NA; abundance: NA; j_gene: TRBJ2-1; CDR3nt: TGTGCCAGCAGCCAACTTCGCGGGTTTGGGGACAATGAGCAGTTCTTC; CDR3aa: CASSQLRGFGDNEQFF
v_gene: TRBV2; d_gene: TRBD2; abundance: NA; j_gene: TRBJ2-2; CDR3nt: TGTGCCAGCAGGGGACTAGCGGGAGCAACCGGGGAGCTGTTTTTT; CDR3aa: CASRGLAGATGELFF
v_gene: TRBV28; d_gene: NA; abundance: NA; j_gene: TRBJ1-4; CDR3nt: TGTGCCAGCAGCTCCTCGGGTGAAAAACTGTTTTTT; CDR3aa: CASSSSGEKLFF
v_gene: TRBV5-1; d_gene: NA; abundance: NA; j_gene: TRBJ2-2; CDR3nt: TGCGCCAGCGGGAAGGGCACCGGGGAGCTGTTTTTT; CDR3aa: CASGKGTGELFF
v_gene: TRBV9; d_gene: NA; abundance: NA; j_gene: TRBJ2-1; CDR3nt: TGTGCCAGCAGCACCCTAGGCGTTTATGAGCAGTTCTTC; CDR3aa: CASSTLGVYEQFF
v_gene: TRBV21-1; d_gene: NA; abundance: NA; j_gene: TRBJ1-5; CDR3nt: TGTGCCAGCGCACTCTGGGGCACCGTTACTGGCCTTCAGCCCCAGCATTTT; CDR3aa: CASALWGTVTGLQPQHF
v_gene: TRBV5-4; d_gene: TRBD2; abundance: NA; j_gene: TRBJ2-1; CDR3nt: TGTGCCAGCAGCTTGGTAAGGCGGGAGGCTCGTCATGAGCAGTTCTTC; CDR3aa: CASSLVRREARHEQFF
v_gene: TRBV28; d_gene: NA; abundance: NA; j_gene: TRBJ2-7; CDR3nt: TGTGCCAGCAGCCTTCTTTCGACCTACGAGCAGTACTTC; CDR3aa: CASSLLSTYEQYF
v_gene: TRBV19; d_gene: NA; abundance: NA; j_gene: TRBJ2-7; CDR3nt: TGTGCCAGTAGTATAAGCGGAGCCTACGAGCAGTACTTC; CDR3aa: CASSISGAYEQYF
v_gene: TRBV4-1; d_gene: TRBD2; abundance: once; j_gene: TRBJ2-1; CDR3nt: TGCGCCAGCAGCCAAGATAGCGGGAGGCGAAATGAGCAGTTCTTC; CDR3aa: CASSQDSGRRNEQFF
v_gene: TRBV6-5; d_gene: TRBD2; abundance: NA; j_gene: TRBJ2-2; CDR3nt: TGTGCCAGCAGTTACTTTAAAAGCGGGAGGAGGGAGCTGTTTTTT; CDR3aa: CASSYFKSGRRELFF
v_gene: TRBV28; d_gene: TRBD2; abundance: NA; j_gene: TRBJ2-5; CDR3nt: TGTGCCAGCAGCACTCCGGGGGGGAGTCAAGAGACCCAGTACTTC; CDR3aa: CASSTPGGSQETQYF
v_gene: TRBV6-1; d_gene: NA; abundance: NA; j_gene: TRBJ2-3; CDR3nt: TGTGCCAGCACCGCGGCCCCAGATACGCAGTATTTT; CDR3aa: CASTAAPDTQYF
v_gene: TRBV10-1; d_gene: NA; abundance: NA; j_gene: TRBJ2-7; CDR3nt: TGCGCCAGCTGGTATGTTTTGGGGGGCCGTTCCTACGAGCAGTACTTC; CDR3aa: CASWYVLGGRSYEQYF
v_gene: TRBV28; d_gene: NA; abundance: NA; j_gene: TRBJ1-5; CDR3nt: TGTGCCAGCAGTTTTCGGGCAAGGCCGCAGGGCCCCTGGCATTTT; CDR3aa: CASSFRARPQGPWHF
v_gene: TRBV28; d_gene: NA; abundance: NA; j_gene: TRBJ1-2; CDR3nt: TGTGCCAGCAGTTCCCCCCGGGGGGCCGACTATGGCTACACCTTC; CDR3aa: CASSSPRGADYGYTF
v_gene: TRBV29-1; d_gene: TRBD1; abundance: NA; j_gene: TRBJ2-7; CDR3nt: TGCAGCGTTGGGGGAAGGACAGGGTCCTACGAGCAGTACTTC; CDR3aa: CSVGGRTGSYEQYF
v_gene: TRBV10-3; d_gene: NA; abundance: once; j_gene: TRBJ2-1; CDR3nt: TGTGCCATCAGTGGAGGGGATGAGCAGTTCTTC; CDR3aa: CAISGGDEQFF
v_gene: TRBV18; d_gene: TRBD1; abundance: once; j_gene: TRBJ1-1; CDR3nt: TGTGCCATCACGCGAGAGACAGGGATGAACACTGAAGCTTTCTTT; CDR3aa: CAITRETGMNTEAFF
v_gene: TRBV7-3; d_gene: NA; abundance: NA; j_gene: TRBJ2-1; CDR3nt: TGTGCCAGCAGCTTAGTCGAGGCGGGACGCAATGAGCAGTTCTTC; CDR3aa: CASSLVEAGRNEQFF
v_gene: TRBV19; d_gene: TRBD1; abundance: NA; j_gene: TRBJ1-1; CDR3nt: TGTGCCAGTAGTATAGGGGGGACAGGGACCACTGAAGCTTTCTTT; CDR3aa: CASSIGGTGTTEAFF
v_gene: TRBV5-1; d_gene: NA; abundance: NA; j_gene: TRBJ2-5; CDR3nt: TGCGCCAGCAAGAATAGCGCCGTGGCGGAAGAGACCCAGTACTTC; CDR3aa: CASKNSAVAEETQYF
v_gene: TRBV7-3; d_gene: TRBD2; abundance: NA; j_gene: TRBJ2-2; CDR3nt: TGTGCCAGCAGCCCAAGGAGAGCGGGGACGGGCGGGGAGCTGTTTTTT; CDR3aa: CASSPRRAGTGGELFF
v_gene: TRBV6-6; d_gene: NA; abundance: NA; j_gene: TRBJ2-7; CDR3nt: TGTGCCAGCAGTTACAGGGGCCGATTGGGGGAGCAGTACTTC; CDR3aa: CASSYRGRLGEQYF
v_gene: TRBV4-1; d_gene: TRBD2; abundance: NA; j_gene: TRBJ2-2; CDR3nt: TGCGCCAGCACCAGACTAGCGGGAGCGGGTAACGGAGGGGAGCTGTTTTTT; CDR3aa: CASTRLAGAGNGGELFF
v_gene: TRBV28; d_gene: NA; abundance: NA; j_gene: TRBJ2-7; CDR3nt: TGTGCCAGCAGTCCCCCGGCGGCCTACGAGCAGTACTTC; CDR3aa: CASSPPAAYEQYF
v_gene: TRBV11-3; d_gene: NA; abundance: NA; j_gene: TRBJ2-3; CDR3nt: TGTGCCAGCAGCCTAGGGTCTTCGGGGAGCACAGATACGCAGTATTTT; CDR3aa: CASSLGSSGSTDTQYF
v_gene: TRBV19; d_gene: NA; abundance: NA; j_gene: TRBJ2-7; CDR3nt: TGTGCCAGTAGGGCTGGTAGGACTACCTATGAAGAGCAGTACTTC; CDR3aa: CASRAGRTTYEEQYF
v_gene: TRBV5-1; d_gene: TRBD2; abundance: NA; j_gene: TRBJ2-7; CDR3nt: TGCGCCAGCAGCAACCCCCGGGGGGGGACTAGCCGGGGCGAGCAGTACTTC; CDR3aa: CASSNPRGGTSRGEQYF
v_gene: TRBV7-9; d_gene: TRBD2; abundance: NA; j_gene: TRBJ2-1; CDR3nt: TGTGCCAGCAGTTTGACTAGCGGGAGACCGACAGGTGAGCAGTTCTTC; CDR3aa: CASSLTSGRPTGEQFF
v_gene: TRBV4-3; d_gene: TRBD1; abundance: NA; j_gene: TRBJ1-2; CDR3nt: TGCGCCAGCAGCTTGTGGGACAGGGGCGGTCGGGGCTACACCTTC; CDR3aa: CASSLWDRGGRGYTF
v_gene: TRBV5-1; d_gene: NA; abundance: NA; j_gene: TRBJ2-1; CDR3nt: TGCGCCAGCAGCTTTAGCGGAGTTTCCTACAATGAGCAGTTCTTC; CDR3aa: CASSFSGVSYNEQFF